Detailed here is one TCR beta chain. At least ten counts were recorded for this clonotype. Its recognized antigen is unknown. The input lacks base qualities; no much larger clone sits a single base away. Sequencer: Illumina HiSeq 2500. Quantitative 5'-RACE with molecular barcodes was the method used to prepare the TCR beta libraries. Under the source paper's analysis protocol: Disease-linked TCR variants were identified with a new computational method built on a probabilistic model of VDJ rearrangement. TCRdb handled the public reads itself, with Q25 trimming in fastp and clone calling in MiXCR, and kept productive beta chains. One record per CDR3 amino acid sequence lists the most common genes and DNA. These V and J calls rely on TCRdb rather than the paper's analysis. The sample yields 450,000 to 550,000 distinct CDR3 sequences; roughly 5.3% were counted once. Jointly, the top ten make up roughly 3.2% of the sample.

This entry comes from a study of CD8 T cells in ankylosing spondylitis (dated by TCRdb to about 2017). Turning to the overall study: The study set out to find disease-linked TCR variants by profiling T cell receptor beta repertoires in ankylosing spondylitis patients and healthy donors. Samples of peripheral blood were taken, and for ankylosing spondylitis patients, synovial fluid was collected as well. The full study cohort comprised 20 to 25 ankylosing spondylitis patients and over a hundred healthy donors.

In the germline V gene (reference sequence), CDR1 corresponds to DFQATT and CDR2 to SNEGSKA. Trimming accounts for 0 bases at V and 4 bases at J, while the number of junction bases matched to no gene is 14. Its CDR3 holds 17 amino acids, cysteine through phenylalanine. Solely the CDR3 DNA is kept, with 51 bases framed from the first base. The paper's findings and limits, for the study overall: The disease-linked clones had a CD8+ phenotype and were found at relatively low frequencies in peripheral blood. According to the report, matched synovial fluid samples from ankylosing spondylitis patients were significantly enriched for the disease-linked clones. Some of the motif variants had been reported before in the synovial fluid and blood of reactive arthritis patients, a finding that suggests common disease-initiation mechanisms. Blood from ankylosing spondylitis patients appeared to be characterized by a TCR beta motif made up of several highly homologous amino acid variants.

The rearrangement joined TRBV20-1 to TRBJ2-7, and 8 junction bases match TRBD2. The sequencing input was blood, either unsorted or a sorted T cell fraction (not recorded which). The TCR comes from a male donor with ankylosing spondylitis. The DNA sequence is as follows: TGCAGTGCTAGAGATCAGTCCCGGGGGCGACTAGCGTACGAGCAGTACTTC. Translated, this is CSARDQSRGRLAYEQYF.